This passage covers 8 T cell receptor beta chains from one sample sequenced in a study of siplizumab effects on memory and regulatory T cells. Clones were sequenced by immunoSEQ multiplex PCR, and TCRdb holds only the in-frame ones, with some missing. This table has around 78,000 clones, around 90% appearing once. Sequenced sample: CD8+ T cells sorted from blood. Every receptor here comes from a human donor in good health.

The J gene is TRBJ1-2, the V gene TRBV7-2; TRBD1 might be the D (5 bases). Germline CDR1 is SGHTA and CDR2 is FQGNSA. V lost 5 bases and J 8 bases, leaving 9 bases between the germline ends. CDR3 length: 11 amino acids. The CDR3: CASSDRDGYTF. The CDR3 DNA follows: TGTGCCAGCAGCGACAGAGACGGCTACACCTTC. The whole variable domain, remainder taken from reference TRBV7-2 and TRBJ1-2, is GAGVSQSPSNKVTEKGKDVELRCDPISGHTALYWYRQSLGQGLEFLIYFQGNSAPDKSGLPSDRFSAERTGGSVSTLTIQRTQQEDSAVYLCASSDRDGYTFGSGTRLTVV.

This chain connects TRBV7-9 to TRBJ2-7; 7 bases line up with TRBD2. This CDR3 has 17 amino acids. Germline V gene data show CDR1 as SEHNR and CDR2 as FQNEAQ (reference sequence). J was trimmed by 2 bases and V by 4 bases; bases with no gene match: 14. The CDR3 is CASSWYTLASSTYEQYF. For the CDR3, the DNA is TGTGCCAGCAGCTGGTATACACTAGCGTCCAGTACCTACGAGCAGTACTTC.

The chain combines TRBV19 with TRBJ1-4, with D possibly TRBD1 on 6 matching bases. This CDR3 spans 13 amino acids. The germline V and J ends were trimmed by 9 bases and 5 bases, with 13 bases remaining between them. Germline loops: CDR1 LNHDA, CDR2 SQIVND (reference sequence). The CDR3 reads CASLRTENEKLFF. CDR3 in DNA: TGTGCCAGCTTACGGACAGAAAATGAAAAACTGTTTTTT.

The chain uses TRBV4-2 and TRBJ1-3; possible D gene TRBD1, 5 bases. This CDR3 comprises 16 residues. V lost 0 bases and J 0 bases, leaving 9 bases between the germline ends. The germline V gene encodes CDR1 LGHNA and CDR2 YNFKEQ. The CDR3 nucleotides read TGTGCCAGCAGCCAAGATCGGGGGAGCTCTGGAAACACCATATATTTT. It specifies CASSQDRGSSGNTIYF.

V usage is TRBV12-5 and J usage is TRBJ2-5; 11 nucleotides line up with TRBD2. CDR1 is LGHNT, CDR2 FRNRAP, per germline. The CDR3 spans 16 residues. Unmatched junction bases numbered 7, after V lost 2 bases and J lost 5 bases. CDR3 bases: TGTGCTAGTGGTTTGATAATTAGCGGGGGGGTTGAGACCCAGTACTTC. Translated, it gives CASGLIISGGVETQYF.

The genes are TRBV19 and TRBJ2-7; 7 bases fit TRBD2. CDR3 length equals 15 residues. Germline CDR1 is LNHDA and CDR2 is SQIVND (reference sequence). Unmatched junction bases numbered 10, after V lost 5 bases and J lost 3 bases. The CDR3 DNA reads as TGTGCCAGTAGTTTCTCGGCTAGCGGAGTCTACGAGCAGTACTTC. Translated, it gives CASSFSASGVYEQYF.

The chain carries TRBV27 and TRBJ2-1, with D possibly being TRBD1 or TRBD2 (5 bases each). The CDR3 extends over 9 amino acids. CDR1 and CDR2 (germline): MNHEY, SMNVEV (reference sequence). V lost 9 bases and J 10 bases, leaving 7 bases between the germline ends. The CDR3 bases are TGTGCCAGTGGGACCGAGCAGTTCTTC. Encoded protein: CASGTEQFF.

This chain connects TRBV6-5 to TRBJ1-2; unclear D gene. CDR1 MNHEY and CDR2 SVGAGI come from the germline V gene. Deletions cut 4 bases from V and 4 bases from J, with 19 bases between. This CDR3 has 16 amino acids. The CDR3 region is CASSLSPDGLFYGYTF. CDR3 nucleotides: TGTGCCAGCAGTTTATCCCCGGACGGACTGTTCTATGGCTACACCTTC.